Listed below are T cell receptor beta chains from one sample, sequenced in a study of T cells in Graves' hyperthyroidism and ophthalmopathy. In TCRdb, the multiplex PCR reads were re-called with MiXCR into one record per CDR3 protein. The table records 470,000 or so distinct CDR3 sequences, less than 25% of them present only once. The source material was blood. Receptors were obtained from a man between 18 and 29 years old with Graves' hyperthyroidism. CDR3s include the opening cysteine and the closing phenylalanine or tryptophan. Each record gives: J gene, CDR3 length, V gene, CDR3 protein.

TRBJ2-2,13,TRBV6-5,CASLSLRSLELFF
TRBJ2-7,14,TRBV2,CASSEASGDYEQYF
TRBJ1-1,16,TRBV12-3/TRBV12-4,CASSLAQGFWDTEAFF
TRBJ2-5,14,TRBV25-1,CASSESPNQETQYF
TRBJ2-5,16,TRBV15,CATSRVEGGWKETQYF
TRBJ2-7,18,TRBV7-8,CASSFIPPGLAGPYEQYF
TRBJ2-2,16,TRBV12-3/TRBV12-4,CASRPRTSGGPGELFF
TRBJ2-7,15,TRBV15,CATSDGQGASYEQYF
TRBJ1-3,20,TRBV11-3,CASSLGGRAGKTSAGNTIYF
TRBJ2-5,15,TRBV9,CASSVGASGQETQYF
TRBJ1-2,10,TRBV6-1,CASSDTGYTF
TRBJ1-2,14,TRBV12-3/TRBV12-4,CASRDLRGNYGYTF
TRBJ2-7,15,TRBV6-1,CASSPLEVGSYEQYF
TRBJ2-5,15,TRBV11-2,CASSLRTGGLETQYF
TRBJ1-6,15,TRBV6-1,CASTSGTDYVSPLHF
TRBJ2-2,16,TRBV6-2/TRBV6-3,CASSYIGSANTGELFF
TRBJ1-1,15,TRBV6-1,CASSEGPGGLTEAFF
TRBJ1-3,15,TRBV12-3/TRBV12-4,CASSFWPGAGNTIYF
TRBJ1-4,8,TRBV6-2/TRBV6-3,CASRTRVF
TRBJ1-5,13,TRBV6-4,CASSAAANQPQHF
TRBJ2-7,16,TRBV6-2/TRBV6-3,CASSPWTGTSAYEQYF
TRBJ2-7,13,TRBV20-1,CSARASSTYEQYF
TRBJ2-2,14,TRBV20-1,CSATRTGRPGELFF
TRBJ1-5,14,TRBV2,CASTTEPSNQPQHF
TRBJ1-1,14,TRBV4-1,CASSTQNAGQSAFF
TRBJ1-1,17,TRBV6-5,CASSYSIRGYGNTEAFF
TRBJ2-7,11,TRBV12-3/TRBV12-4,CASSLVGTVSF
TRBJ2-3,16,TRBV5-1,CASSSGLAGATDTQYF
TRBJ2-2,18,TRBV28,CASSYPPWGQVNTGELFF
TRBJ1-1,13,TRBV6-2/TRBV6-3,CASSYIGNTEAFF
TRBJ2-5,15,TRBV11-2,CASSLLVGRGETQYF
TRBJ1-5,14,TRBV6-1,CASRTGGSNQPQHF
TRBJ1-2,12,TRBV12-3/TRBV12-4,CASSFQGLGYTF
TRBJ2-7,16,TRBV6-2/TRBV6-3,CASRPVGGGWSYEQYF
TRBJ2-5,15,TRBV7-2,CASSFTSGGGETQYF
TRBJ1-5,15,TRBV5-1,CASSRDFGGNQPQHF
TRBJ2-5,14,TRBV15,CATSRSGGRETQYF
TRBJ1-2,14,TRBV30,CAWRWQGIGYGYTF
TRBJ2-5,13,TRBV12-3/TRBV12-4,CASVRGAGETQYF
TRBJ2-2,15,TRBV7-6,CASSYRDRESGELFF
TRBJ2-7,13,TRBV7-9,CASSSPGSYEQYF